This T cell receptor (beta chain) derives from a study of blood T cell repertoires in COVID-19. Overall study: Acute and convalescent COVID-19 samples came from the United States, Italy and Spain. PBMCs, B-cell-depleted T cells, or T cells provided the cDNA or gDNA that made up the material.

Germline CDR1 and CDR2: SGDLS and YYNGEE. J lost 7 bases, V lost 0 bases, and 6 bases had no gene match. The CDR3 is made up of 15 amino acids. Original handling: Amplifying reference gene primers gave estimates of nucleated cell counts. Measured with immunoSEQ multiplex PCR; TCRdb has only the in-frame clones, and not every one. D and trimming come from the DNA, and the V and J calls and clone size come from that table. The profile shows 140,000 to 150,000 clones, roughly 80% of them singletons. Specimen: peripheral blood. This clonotype originated in a human donor with acute or convalescent COVID-19. The donor label of this sample is uncertain. The chain couples TRBV9 to TRBJ2-1; 8 positions agree with TRBD1. The CDR3 here is CASSVGPTGANEQFF. The CDR3 DNA follows: TGTGCCAGCAGCGTAGGCCCGACAGGGGCGAATGAGCAGTTCTTC.